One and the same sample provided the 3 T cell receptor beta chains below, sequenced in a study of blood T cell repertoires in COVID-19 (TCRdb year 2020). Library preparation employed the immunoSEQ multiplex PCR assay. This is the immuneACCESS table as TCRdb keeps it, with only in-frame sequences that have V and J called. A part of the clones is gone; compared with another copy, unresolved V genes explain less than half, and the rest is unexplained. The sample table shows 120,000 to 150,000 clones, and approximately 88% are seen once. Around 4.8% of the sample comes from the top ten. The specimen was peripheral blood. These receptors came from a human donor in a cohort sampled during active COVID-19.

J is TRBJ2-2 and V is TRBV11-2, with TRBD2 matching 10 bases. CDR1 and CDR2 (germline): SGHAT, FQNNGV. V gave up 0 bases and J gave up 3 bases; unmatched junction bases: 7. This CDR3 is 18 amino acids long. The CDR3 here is CASSLDSASGRYTGELFF. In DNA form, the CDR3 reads TGTGCCAGCAGCTTAGACTCCGCTAGCGGGAGATACACCGGGGAGCTGTTTTTT.

CDR3 DNA: TGTGCCAGCAGCTTAAGAGGTGGCAGGGAGGGAGAGACCCAGTACTTC. Translating it yields CASSLRGGREGETQYF. The chain uses TRBV11-3 and TRBJ2-5; 7 bases align to TRBD2. J was trimmed by 4 bases and V by 2 bases; bases with no gene match: 10. In germline, CDR1 is SGHNT, CDR2 YENEEA. The length of the CDR3 is 16 residues.

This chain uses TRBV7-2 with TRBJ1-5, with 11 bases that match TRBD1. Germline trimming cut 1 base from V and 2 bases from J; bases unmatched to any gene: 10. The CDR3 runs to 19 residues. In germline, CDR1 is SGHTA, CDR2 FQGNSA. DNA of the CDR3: TGTGCCAGCAGCTTAGAGGGACAGGGGGACCCCTGGGGCAATCAGCCCCAGCATTTT. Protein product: CASSLEGQGDPWGNQPQHF.